This T cell receptor (beta chain) is from a study of shared clonotypes between healthy human individuals. Donors were Caucasian adults residing in Nashville, Tennessee, USA. Deep was the level used in running the assay. Replicate PCRs for unsorted PBMC used around 280 ng DNA (approximately 31,000 T cell genomes). TCRdb keeps only in-frame clones here, not all; method: immunoSEQ multiplex PCR. The sample has some 490,000 clones; 70% to 80% are singletons. The V and J ends lost 4 bases and 1 base, in that order; junction bases with no gene match: 12. The CDR3 loop spans 19 amino acids. The germline V gene encodes CDR1 MGHRA and CDR2 YSYEKL.

The chain uses TRBV4-1 and TRBJ2-4; TRBD2 aligns across 11 bases. The sample was PBMCs. The clonotype comes from a woman aged 40 to 49 in good health. Some clones in this sample may be carry-over from other donors' samples. The CDR3 DNA reads TGCGCCAGCAGCCCGGGACTAGCGGCCGCCCTCCGGGCCAAAAACATTCAGTACTTC. Translating it yields CASSPGLAAALRAKNIQYF.